This TCR beta chain comes out of a study of cytomegalovirus exposure and HLA in healthy donors. The CDR3 spans 15 residues. Germline assignment: CDR1 MGHDK and CDR2 SYGVNS. V was pared by 6 bases and J by 1 base, with 6 bases of the junction left unmatched. The PCR ran on 60 Vbeta and 13 Jbeta primers. Using immunoSEQ multiplex PCR, the repertoire was profiled, and TCRdb retains in-frame clones only, with some absent. The sample has about 150,000 clones, under 90% seen once. Sequencing was performed on PBMCs. This TCR was recovered from a boy younger than 10 in good health and CMV-seronegative. The chain employs TRBV25-1 and TRBJ2-3, with TRBD1 matching 8 bases. The CDR3 is CASSYDRGGTDTQYF. In DNA form, the CDR3 reads TGTGCCAGCAGCTATGACAGGGGAGGCACAGATACGCAGTATTTT.